This T cell receptor (beta chain) is drawn from a study of vaccination and CD4 T cells after COVID-19. Study in general: Median time from second vaccine dose to sampling was just over 70 days (14 to 241). Overlapping spike peptides of SARS-CoV-2, HCoV-NL63, HCoV-OC43 and HCoV-229E were used, and cells were stimulated with them.

Treatment specified: roughly 10-day PBMC culture with coronavirus spike peptide pools or control peptides (ViraFEST assay). ViraFEST used peptide pools to expand antigen-specific T cells and subsequently sequenced their TCRs. The Oncomine TCR Beta short-read assay generated sequence data from the DNA of cultured CD4+ T cells. Genomic DNA extraction was carried out from cultured CD4+ T cells. A single record per CDR3 protein comes from TCRdb applying MiXCR to the PCR reads. The sample holds around 18,000 distinct CDR3 sequences, 36% seen once. This clonotype came up a few times. No antigen is known for it. This TCR was sampled from a human donor who received a COVID-19 vaccine. This sample comprised CD4+ T cells from blood, cultured in vitro, obtained before SARS-CoV-2 vaccination.

The chain's CDR3 is CSAGQSRGYTF. The CDR3, as DNA: TGCAGTGCGGGACAGAGTCGTGGCTACACCTTC. V gene TRBV20-1 combines with J gene TRBJ1-2; 7 bases agree with TRBD1. Germline V gene sequence: CDR1 DFQATT, CDR2 SNEGSKA (reference sequence). V lost 6 bases and J lost 7; bases outside the gene matches: 5. The CDR3 consists of 11 residues.